Listed below are T cell receptor beta chains from one sample, sequenced in a study of T cell repertoires in cytomegalovirus infection. These receptors are not linked to any known antigen. MiXCR was run by TCRdb on the reads, yielding one entry per CDR3 protein. The sample has under 850,000 distinct CDR3 sequences, roughly 33% seen once. The sequences come from cultured PBMCs, collected from culture after CMV antigen stimulation. The receptors here all came from a human donor in good health (CMV status not recorded). Some clones in this sample may be carry-over from other donors' samples. Each CDR3 is given with its conserved first and last residue. The D gene is left open where the match is weak. Where a row states a size, it is once, few, many or the class of an expanded clone; other rows omit it.

clone size	D gene	V gene	J gene	CDR3 DNA	CDR3 protein
few	TRBD2	TRBV12-3/TRBV12-4	TRBJ2-7	TGTGCCAGCAGTGCCACCCTAGCGGGGGCCTACGAGCAGTACTTC	CASSATLAGAYEQYF
few	TRBD2	TRBV7-9	TRBJ2-1	TGTGCCAGCAGCTCGGGAGGGTTTAGCCGGGATGAGCAGTTCTTC	CASSSGGFSRDEQFF
.	TRBD2	TRBV7-3	TRBJ2-3	TGTGCCAGCAGCCCCCTCCGGGGGGTTAGCACAGATACGCAGTATTTT	CASSPLRGVSTDTQYF
.	.	TRBV11-2	TRBJ2-1	TGTGCCAGCAGCCAAGGACCGTTGGGCCTAAATGAGCAGTTCTTC	CASSQGPLGLNEQFF
.	.	TRBV20-1	TRBJ2-5	TGCAGTGCTAGATACGGTGGCAACCAAGAGACCCAGTACTTC	CSARYGGNQETQYF
.	TRBD1	TRBV19	TRBJ1-5	TGTGCCAGTAGTGCGACAGGGTATCAGCCCCAGCATTTT	CASSATGYQPQHF
.	TRBD1	TRBV2	TRBJ1-4	TGTGCCAGCAGGGGGACAGGATTTAATGAAAAACTGTTTTTT	CASRGTGFNEKLFF
.	.	TRBV20-1	TRBJ1-5	TGCAGTGCTCGACTAAGTCAGAAACATCAGCCCCAGCATTTT	CSARLSQKHQPQHF
.	.	TRBV7-2	TRBJ2-5	TGTGCCAGCAGCTGGGGGGGGGCCTCGGAGACCCAGTACTTC	CASSWGGASETQYF
few	.	TRBV7-2	TRBJ2-5	TGTGCCAGCAGCTTCCGGACACCCCAAGAGACCCAGTACTTC	CASSFRTPQETQYF
.	.	TRBV12-3/TRBV12-4	TRBJ1-4	TGTGCCAGCAGTTTAGTAGGGGGTGAAAAACTGTTTTTT	CASSLVGGEKLFF
few	.	TRBV10-3	TRBJ2-7	TGTGCCACCTGGGGCGGAGCAGACTACGAGCAGTACTTC	CATWGGADYEQYF
once	.	TRBV4-1	TRBJ1-4	TGCGCCAGCAGAGGGGCCAGTGAAAAACTGTTTTTT	CASRGASEKLFF
few	TRBD2	TRBV6-2/TRBV6-3	TRBJ2-1	TGTGCCAGCAGTTACGGCGGGAGCGGCAATGAGCAGTTCTTC	CASSYGGSGNEQFF
.	.	TRBV5-6	TRBJ1-1	TGTGCCAGCAGCTTGGCCGACCCGAACACTGAAGCTTTCTTT	CASSLADPNTEAFF
many	TRBD2	TRBV7-6	TRBJ2-3	TGTGCCAGCAGCCCCCGGGCGGGAGGAGATACGCAGTATTTT	CASSPRAGGDTQYF
.	.	TRBV6-6	TRBJ2-7	TGTGCCAGCGTGGACACAGGGAAGAGGGACTACGAGCAGTACTTC	CASVDTGKRDYEQYF
many	TRBD1	TRBV2	TRBJ1-5	TGTGCCAGCAGAACACGGACAGGCGGGGACCAGCCCCAGCATTTT	CASRTRTGGDQPQHF
few	TRBD1	TRBV7-2	TRBJ1-2	TGTGCCAGCAGCTTAGGGGGCCGACAGGGGAGCTATGGCTACACCTTC	CASSLGGRQGSYGYTF
many	.	TRBV11-3	TRBJ2-7	TGTGCCAGCAGCTTAGAACAGGGAAGGGAGCAGTACTTC	CASSLEQGREQYF
many	.	TRBV7-2	TRBJ2-3	TGTGCCAGCAGCTTACGGGCGGACACCCGCACAGATACGCAGTATTTT	CASSLRADTRTDTQYF
few	.	TRBV7-9	TRBJ2-7	TGTGCCAGCAGCTTAGGGCAGGGAAGGCAGTACTTC	CASSLGQGRQYF
.	.	TRBV6-2/TRBV6-3	TRBJ2-1	TGTGCCAGCAGTTCCGTTGTACCGGGATCCTACAATGAGCAGTTCTTC	CASSSVVPGSYNEQFF
once	.	TRBV24-1	TRBJ1-5	TGTGCCACCAGTGATGCGAATCAGCCCCAGCATTTT	CATSDANQPQHF
.	.	TRBV4-1	TRBJ2-2	TGCGCCAGCAGCCAAGACTGGCTAGCGCCACAAGAGCTGTTTTTT	CASSQDWLAPQELFF
.	.	TRBV3-1	TRBJ1-6	TGTGCCAGCAGCCAAGTCTCGGAGGTCCTCCACTTT	CASSQVSEVLHF
.	TRBD2	TRBV18	TRBJ2-1	TGTGCCAGCTCAGGGAGACTAGCGTACAATGAGCAGTTCTTC	CASSGRLAYNEQFF
few	.	TRBV7-8	TRBJ2-2	TGTGCCAGCGGCCGGACAAAGAACACCGGGGAGCTGTTTTTT	CASGRTKNTGELFF
.	TRBD1	TRBV5-1	TRBJ2-5	TGCGCCAGCAGACAGGGGGAGGATGGCCAAGAGACCCAGTACTTC	CASRQGEDGQETQYF
.	.	TRBV11-2	TRBJ2-3	TGTGCCAGCAGCCCGCCGACTATCCGTGATACGCAGTATTTT	CASSPPTIRDTQYF
.	TRBD1	TRBV2	TRBJ1-1	TGTGCCAGCAGTGGCGACAGGGGAGTAGCTTTCTTT	CASSGDRGVAFF
.	.	TRBV5-1	TRBJ2-2	TGCGCCAGCAGCATCAGCGGAAGAGGCACCGGGGAGCTGTTTTTT	CASSISGRGTGELFF
many	.	TRBV7-2	TRBJ2-5	TGTGCCAGCAGTCCGCGGGGGCTACAAGAGACCCAGTACTTC	CASSPRGLQETQYF
.	TRBD1	TRBV7-6	TRBJ2-7	TGTGCCAGCAGCTTAGTGGAGGAACAGGGGCGGTACGAGCAGTACTTC	CASSLVEEQGRYEQYF
few	TRBD1	TRBV12-3/TRBV12-4	TRBJ1-1	TGTGCCAGCGAACAGGGGGGGGCTGAAGCTTTCTTT	CASEQGGAEAFF
once	TRBD1	TRBV6-6	TRBJ1-2	TGTGCCAGCAGACAGACAGGGGGCACAAACTATGGCTACACCTTC	CASRQTGGTNYGYTF
.	.	TRBV11-2	TRBJ2-2	TGTGCCAGCAGCTTTGGGCGGAACACCGGGGAGCTGTTTTTT	CASSFGRNTGELFF
few	.	TRBV7-9	TRBJ2-7	TGTGCCAGCAGCTTCGGAGCCGGAACCAACTACGAGCAGTACTTC	CASSFGAGTNYEQYF
.	TRBD1	TRBV7-9	TRBJ1-1	TGTGCCAGCAGCCCCCGGGACAGCACTGAAGCTTTCTTT	CASSPRDSTEAFF
.	.	TRBV12-3/TRBV12-4	TRBJ1-2	TGTGCCAGCAGCTTAGCTGGGTCCGGCTACACCTTC	CASSLAGSGYTF
few	.	TRBV29-1	TRBJ1-4	TGCAGCGCCCTGTCGGGGGGTTCGGAAAAACTGTTTTTT	CSALSGGSEKLFF